These 24 T cell receptor beta chains originate from one sample sequenced in a study of blood T cell repertoires in COVID-19. Assay used: immunoSEQ multiplex PCR; TCRdb lists only in-frame clones, some missing. The profile shows 26,000 or so clones, approximately 70% of them singletons. Specimen: peripheral blood. These receptors were taken from a man between 60 and 70 years old with active or convalescent COVID-19.

The gene calls are TRBV9 and TRBJ2-3; 8 bases match TRBD2. Looked up from germline, CDR1 is SGDLS and CDR2 is YYNGEE. Losses at the gene ends were 1 base for V and 5 bases for J; bases not matched to a gene: 6. CDR3 length equals 15 residues. The CDR3 region has the DNA TGTGCCAGCAGCGTAAGAGCGGGAGTAAGAGATACGCAGTATTTT. Translated, it gives CASSVRAGVRDTQYF.

The V call is TRBV14, the J call TRBJ1-4; 7 nucleotides line up with TRBD1. This CDR3 is 18 amino acids long. The J segment lost 5 bases and the V segment lost 1 base, leaving 13 bases of the junction unmatched. CDR1 is SGHDN, CDR2 FVKESK, per germline. DNA of the CDR3: TGTGCCAGCAGCCAAGGACGACAGGGTCGGGGCTTGAATGAAAAACTGTTTTTT. Translation gives CASSQGRQGRGLNEKLFF.

The chain recombines TRBV9 with TRBJ2-1; TRBD2 matches 11 bases. The germline V gene has CDR1 SGDLS and CDR2 YYNGEE. V shed 0 bases and J 10 bases; nucleotides not matched to a gene: 6. There are 15 residues in the CDR3. The CDR3 sequence is CASSVVGLAAEEQFF. The CDR3 bases are TGTGCCAGCAGCGTAGTGGGACTAGCGGCGGAAGAGCAGTTCTTC.

CDR3 nucleotides: TGTGCCAGCAGCTTGTATCAGTTACCCACAGATACGCAGTATTTT. Translating gives CASSLYQLPTDTQYF. This rearrangement joins TRBV5-8 to TRBJ2-3; D gene ambiguous. The V and J ends lost 1 base and 2 bases respectively, with 11 bases between them. CDR3 length: 15 amino acids. Per the germline V gene, CDR1 is SGHTS and CDR2 is YDEGEE.

This clone was seen just once. This chain uses TRBV1 with TRBJ1-1; the table's D call of TRBD1 was not tested on the DNA. TRBV1 is a recognized pseudogene. CDR3 length: 18 residues. The CDR3 nucleotides read TGCACCAGCAGCCAAGATCTTGGAGACAGGGGGACGAACACTGAAGCTTTCTTT. Protein: CTSSQDLGDRGTNTEAFF.

V usage is TRBV11-3 and J usage is TRBJ1-3; TRBD1 might be the D (5 bases). This CDR3 has 11 amino acids. The V and J ends lost 10 bases and 6 bases respectively, with 10 bases between them. Germline V lookup: CDR1 SGHNT, CDR2 YENEEA. DNA for the CDR3: TGTGCCACCCGCAGGGAAAACACCATATATTTT. Amino acid sequence: CATRRENTIYF.

The rearrangement links TRBV29-1 to TRBJ1-2; 8 bases align to TRBD1. Per germline, CDR1 SQVTM and CDR2 ANQGSEA. J was trimmed by 7 bases and V by 4 bases; bases with no gene match: 11. This CDR3 has 14 amino acids. The CDR3 coding sequence is TGCAGCGTTGCCCTTTCGCAGGGGGCTGCTGGCTACACCTTC. Protein product: CSVALSQGAAGYTF.

This clone was detected only once. V usage is TRBV5-1 and J usage is TRBJ2-3; D is perhaps TRBD2 (5 bases). The CDR3 length is 16 residues. Looked up from germline, CDR1 is SGHRS and CDR2 is YFSETQ. V gave up 0 bases and J gave up 4 bases, with 15 bases separating them. CDR3 in amino acids: CASSLEGLGAADTQYF. CDR3 bases: TGCGCCAGCAGCTTGGAGGGATTGGGAGCGGCAGATACGCAGTATTTT.

The count of this clone is one. No conserved phenylalanine or tryptophan ends this CDR3, so it is likely a read error. The limits of the CDR3 on the DNA are not certain, so only TCRdb's listed CDR3 is given. The chain joins TRBV6-1 to TRBJ2-7; TRBD2, the table's D call, was not compared with the DNA. 13 amino acids form the CDR3, both terminal residues included. The germline CDR1 and CDR2 sequences are MNHNS and SASEGT. The chain's CDR3 is CASSEATSGGRVL.

This chain's CDR3 is CASSHREENYGYTF. The CDR3 nucleotides are TGTGCCAGCAGCCACAGGGAAGAGAACTATGGCTACACCTTC. The chain uses TRBV27 and TRBJ1-2; D may be TRBD1 (6 bases). The CDR3 consists of 14 residues. The V end was cut by 6 bases, the J end by 2 bases, with 13 bases between. Looked up from germline, CDR1 is MNHEY and CDR2 is SMNVEV (reference sequence).

This chain joins TRBV12-2 and TRBJ1-5; the table's D gene call, TRBD1, was not cross checked with the DNA. TRBV12-2 is annotated as a pseudogene. The CDR3 is 18 amino acids. The CDR3 DNA reads TGTGCAAGTCGCCCCCCCGGGACAGCTCAGTGGGCACGTCCGCCCCAGCATTTT. It encodes CASRPPGTAQWARPPQHF.

The table lists this clone with a few counts. The chain is built from TRBV7-6 and TRBJ1-6, with 8 positions matching TRBD1. The CDR3 is made up of 16 amino acids. Germline assignment: CDR1 SGHVS and CDR2 FNYEAQ. The V segment lost 5 bases and the J segment 7 bases; nucleotides outside the gene matches: 10. In nucleotides, the CDR3 is TGTGCCAGCAGCCCGCGGACAGGGAACAGCAATTCACCCCTCCACTTT. It encodes CASSPRTGNSNSPLHF. Variable domain in full (rest from reference TRBV7-6 and TRBJ1-6): GAGVSQSPRYKVTKRGQDVALRCDPISGHVSLYWYRQALGQGPEFLTYFNYEAQQDKSGLPNDRFSAERPEGSISTLTIQRTEQRDSAMYRCASSPRTGNSNSPLHFGNGTRLTVT.

The rearrangement links TRBV7-8 to TRBJ1-2, with D possibly matching TRBD1 (6 bases). Germline V gives CDR1 SGHVS, CDR2 FQNEAQ. V shed 5 bases and J shed 8 bases, with 18 bases lying between them. The CDR3 covers 14 residues. The CDR3 nucleotides are TGTGCCAGCAGCCCCAGGACAGACCTGGGAGGCTACACCTTC. Its translation: CASSPRTDLGGYTF.

The chain recombines TRBV18 with TRBJ1-2, with TRBD1 matching 7 bases. This CDR3 region has 15 residues. The V gene's germline CDR1 is KGHSH and CDR2 LQKENI. Trimming at V came to 3 bases and at J to 2 bases, leaving 6 bases not matched to a gene. The CDR3 is CASSPLDRNNYGYTF. The CDR3 nucleotides read TGTGCCAGCTCACCCCTGGACAGGAACAACTATGGCTACACCTTC. Together with reference TRBV18 and TRBJ1-2, the CDR3 gives the full variable domain: NAGVMQNPRHLVRRRGQEARLRCSPMKGHSHVYWYRQLPEEGLKFMVYLQKENIIDESGMPKERFSAEFPKEGPSILRIQQVVRGDSAAYFCASSPLDRNNYGYTFGSGTRLTVV.

The genes are TRBV4-1 and TRBJ2-7; TRBD1 matches at 8 bases. The CDR3 runs to 16 residues. Germline V gene lookup returns CDR1 MGHRA and CDR2 YSYEKL. Trimming took 4 bases from V and 1 from J; bases not matched to a gene: 9. The CDR3 loop reads CASSLPGTGNSYEQYF. CDR3 sequence (DNA): TGCGCCAGCAGCCTCCCCGGGACAGGCAATTCCTACGAGCAGTACTTC.

This CDR3 reads CASSHPSQGNYGYTF. In DNA, the CDR3 is TGTGCCAGCAGCCATCCCTCGCAGGGTAACTATGGCTACACCTTC. The chain couples TRBV3-1 (or the pseudogene TRBV3-2) to TRBJ1-2, with a tentative D call TRBD1 (5 bases). Germline CDR1 LGHDT, CDR2 YNNKEL (reference sequence). There are 15 residues in the CDR3. V shed 3 bases and J shed 1 base, with 12 bases lying between them.

The chain is built from TRBV5-5 and TRBJ1-4; the match to TRBD1 covers 8 bases. Germline CDR1 SGHKS, CDR2 YYEKEE (reference sequence). V trimming: 6 bases; J trimming: 8 bases; junction bases outside the gene matches: 24. The CDR3 extends over 19 amino acids. CDR3 sequence: CASTLGARGQLLLGEKLFF. The DNA of the CDR3 is TGTGCCAGCACCTTAGGAGCCAGGGGGCAGTTATTGTTGGGCGAAAAACTGTTTTTT. Filled out from reference TRBV5-5 and TRBJ1-4, the complete variable domain reads DAGVTQSPTHLIKTRGQQVTLRCSPISGHKSVSWYQQVLGQGPQFIFQYYEKEERGRGNFPDRFSARQFPNYSSELNVNALLLGDSALYLCASTLGARGQLLLGEKLFFGSGTQLSVL.

The chain couples TRBV4-1 to TRBJ2-7, with D maybe TRBD2 (5 bases). Germline values: CDR1 MGHRA, CDR2 YSYEKL. This CDR3 spans 16 amino acids. V was trimmed by 3 bases and J by 5 bases, leaving 20 bases between them. CDR3 DNA: TGCGCCAGCAGCCACCCTACTAGGTTTAAGAACCACGAGCAGTACTTC. The encoded protein is CASSHPTRFKNHEQYF.

In this sample, this clone is medium-sized. The rearrangement links TRBV5-8 to TRBJ2-4; weak D call: TRBD1 (6 bases). Germline assignment: CDR1 SGHTS and CDR2 YDEGEE. The CDR3 extends over 16 amino acids. The ends were cut back, 4 bases at V and 0 bases at J, with 14 bases in the middle. CDR3 in DNA: TGTGCCAGCAGCCCAGGACAGCAGATAGCCAAAAACATTCAGTACTTC. The encoded protein is CASSPGQQIAKNIQYF.

This clone was recorded once. This chain connects TRBV7-3 to TRBJ2-3; 8 bases are shared with TRBD2. The CDR3 has 14 amino acids. The ends lost 5 bases at V and 6 bases at J; junction bases unmatched: 7. The germline V gene has CDR1 SGHTA and CDR2 FQGTGA. CDR3 DNA: TGTGCCAGCAGCAAGCGGGGGCCCGGGGATACGCAGTATTTT. Its protein product is CASSKRGPGDTQYF.

This clone has just a few counts. V usage is TRBV5-1 and J usage is TRBJ2-7; TRBD1 aligns across 10 bases. The germline gives CDR1 SGHRS, CDR2 YFSETQ. This CDR3 is built from 15 residues. Trimming took 0 bases from V and 0 from J; bases not matched to a gene: 0. The CDR3 region has the DNA TGCGCCAGCAGCTTGGGACAGGGGGCCTCCTACGAGCAGTACTTC. Its translation is CASSLGQGASYEQYF.

This clone was counted a few times. The chain links TRBV6-6 to TRBJ1-2; no definite D call. Trimming took 0 bases from V and 4 from J, leaving 12 bases between them. There are 15 residues in the CDR3. Germline lookup yields CDR1 MNHNY and CDR2 SVGAGI (reference sequence). CDR3 DNA sequence: TGTGCCAGCAGTTACTCGTCTGGAGGGATCTATGGCTACACCTTC. It codes for CASSYSSGGIYGYTF.

This clone was recorded once. The chain carries TRBV29-1 and TRBJ1-2, with 7 bases that match TRBD1. This CDR3 comprises 12 residues. Germline V lookup: CDR1 SQVTM, CDR2 ANQGSEA. With 1 base clipped from V and 5 bases from J, the junction kept 1 base outside the gene matches. CDR3 sequence reads: CSVEAGGYGYTF. The CDR3 nucleotides read TGCAGCGTTGAAGCAGGGGGGTATGGCTACACCTTC.

This sequence joins TRBV7-8 and TRBJ2-1, with D possibly being TRBD1 (6 bases). V was cut by 0 bases and J by 11 bases, with 11 bases left in between. This CDR3 has 13 amino acids. Germline values: CDR1 SGHVS, CDR2 FQNEAQ. In DNA, the CDR3 is TGTGCCAGCAGCTTAGCGCCTACAGGGCAGCAGTTCTTC. Its protein is CASSLAPTGQQFF.